The 29 T cell receptor beta chains given below trace back to one sample, sequenced in a study of blood T cell repertoires in COVID-19. Clones were sequenced by immunoSEQ multiplex PCR, and TCRdb holds only the in-frame ones, with some missing. The table has about 170,000 clones, around 84% seen once; the top ten hold 0.58%. The sample was peripheral blood. These receptors were obtained from a man in his 60s with COVID-19, enrolled during active disease.

This chain links TRBV11-2 with TRBJ1-2, with D uncertain. The CDR3 has 14 amino acids. Trimming cost V 2 bases and J 2 bases, with 9 bases left between them. CDR1 and CDR2 from the germline V gene are SGHAT and FQNNGV. The CDR3 region has the DNA TGTGCCAGCAGCTTAAACTCTATCAACTATGGCTACACCTTC. Its translation is CASSLNSINYGYTF.

The chain is built from TRBV7-2 and TRBJ2-7; 14 positions agree with TRBD2. Germline CDR1 is SGHTA and CDR2 is FQGNSA. Trimming took 0 bases from V and 3 from J; bases not matched to a gene: 7. CDR3 length: 18 amino acids. Written as DNA, the CDR3 is TGTGCCAGCAGCTTAGCTTTAACCGGGACTAGCGGGAGCTACGAGCAGTACTTC. It codes for CASSLALTGTSGSYEQYF.

The chain combines TRBV27 with TRBJ1-1, with TRBD1 matching over 12 bases. CDR3 size: 15 residues. Germline V gene sequence: CDR1 MNHEY, CDR2 SMNVEV (reference sequence). Germline trimming cut 3 bases from V and 4 bases from J; bases unmatched to any gene: 3. The CDR3 is CASSFRDRGPTEAFF. The CDR3, as DNA: TGTGCCAGCAGTTTCCGGGACAGGGGGCCCACTGAAGCTTTCTTT.

This clone was seen just once. This chain uses TRBV6-6 with TRBJ2-1, with 9 positions matching TRBD2. CDR1 is MNHNY and CDR2 is SVGAGI in the germline V gene (reference sequence). This CDR3 has 13 residues. V lost 0 bases to trimming and J lost 10 bases; unmatched junction nucleotides: 1. The CDR3 DNA is TGTGCCAGCAGTTACTCCCTAGCGGGAGAGCAGTTCTTC. Its translation is CASSYSLAGEQFF.

This clone was recorded once. The same CDR3 arises from other DNA sequences in this sample as well. This chain joins TRBV18 and TRBJ1-1; D is unclear. Germline V gene lookup returns CDR1 KGHSH and CDR2 LQKENI. The germline V and J ends were trimmed by 2 bases and 1 base, with 5 bases remaining between them. This CDR3 has 13 residues. The CDR3 nucleotides read TGTGCCAGCTCACCAACTCGGAACACTGAAGCTTTCTTT. Its protein product is CASSPTRNTEAFF.

This rearrangement joins TRBV29-1 to TRBJ1-2; 8 bases are shared with TRBD1. The length of the CDR3 is 12 residues. Germline V lookup: CDR1 SQVTM, CDR2 ANQGSEA. The J segment lost 6 bases and the V segment lost 8 bases, leaving 8 bases of the junction unmatched. The CDR3 DNA reads as TGCAGCACCTTGGACAGGGAGCATGGCTACACCTTC. It is translated as CSTLDREHGYTF.

The chain carries TRBV12-3 or TRBV12-4 and TRBJ1-6, with a weak D call TRBD1 (5 bases). The CDR3 runs 13 residues. V lost 7 bases and J 10 bases, leaving 14 bases between the germline ends. In nucleotides, the CDR3 is TGTGCCAGCACTCGAACGGGGGGATCACCCCTCCACTTT. The encoded protein is CASTRTGGSPLHF.

This chain joins TRBV7-9 and TRBJ1-1; 9 bases match TRBD1. The CDR3 spans 15 residues. V lost 2 bases to trimming and J lost 6 bases; unmatched junction nucleotides: 7. Germline CDR1 SEHNR, CDR2 FQNEAQ (reference sequence). CDR3 sequence (DNA): TGTGCCAGCAGCTTATGGGACAGGGTGGGGCCTGAAGCTTTCTTT. Its translation: CASSLWDRVGPEAFF.

The gene calls are TRBV19 and TRBJ2-2; D unresolved. Germline CDR1 reads LNHDA; CDR2 reads SQIVND (reference sequence). This CDR3 is built from 14 residues. Trimming stripped 5 bases from V and 4 bases from J, with 11 bases between. The DNA for the CDR3 is TGTGCCAGTAGTGCCCGCCCGAGCACCGGGGAGCTGTTTTTT. Its protein is CASSARPSTGELFF.

The genes are TRBV4-2 and TRBJ1-2, with 9 bases that match TRBD1. There are 17 residues in the CDR3. Per the germline V gene, CDR1 is LGHNA and CDR2 is YNFKEQ. V shed 1 base, J shed 3 bases, and the junction held 9 bases outside the gene matches. The CDR3, as DNA: TGTGCCAGCAGCCAAGGACAGGGGGAGTACGGTGACTATGGCTACACCTTC. Amino acids: CASSQGQGEYGDYGYTF.

This CDR3 is CSVPPAYTRGGYGYTF. DNA of the CDR3: TGCAGCGTTCCTCCCGCGTATACTAGGGGGGGATATGGCTACACCTTC. The chain recombines TRBV29-1 with TRBJ1-2, with D tentatively TRBD1 (6 bases). The CDR3 runs 16 residues. Trimming left V 5 bases short and J 5 bases short, with 24 bases between. CDR1 and CDR2 (germline): SQVTM, ANQGSEA. Full variable domain (outside the CDR3, taken from reference TRBV29-1 and TRBJ1-2): SAVISQKPSRDICQRGTSLTIQCQVDSQVTMMFWYRQQPGQSLTLIATANQGSEATYESGFVIDKFPISRPNLTFSTLTVSNMSPEDSSIYLCSVPPAYTRGGYGYTFGSGTRLTVV.

The chain joins TRBV6-5 to TRBJ1-1; D might be TRBD1 (6 bases). CDR3 size: 16 residues. Germline CDR1 reads MNHEY; CDR2 reads SVGAGI. V lost 4 bases and J 4 bases, leaving 19 bases between the germline ends. Here the CDR3 reads CASSSFVEGGGTEAFF. CDR3 bases: TGTGCCAGCAGTTCCTTTGTTGAGGGAGGGGGCACTGAAGCTTTCTTT.

The DNA of the CDR3 is TGTGCCAGCAGCTCAGCCGGGACAGGGGGCTCTGAAGCTTTCTTT. Encoded protein: CASSSAGTGGSEAFF. The chain couples TRBV7-8 to TRBJ1-1; 12 positions agree with TRBD1. The CDR3 has 15 residues. V trimming: 4 bases; J trimming: 6 bases; junction bases outside the gene matches: 6. CDR1 is SGHVS and CDR2 is FQNEAQ in the germline V gene.

This clone was seen only once. The chain links TRBV20-1 to TRBJ1-3; D gene uncertain. Germline V gene data show CDR1 as DFQATT and CDR2 as SNEGSKA (reference sequence). CDR3 size: 11 residues. With 5 bases removed from V and 4 bases from J, the gap between germline ends came to 6 bases. CDR3 protein: CSAPFGNTIYF. For the CDR3, the DNA is TGCAGTGCTCCCTTCGGAAACACCATATATTTT.

This chain links TRBV4-3 with TRBJ2-7, with 7 bases fitting TRBD1. Germline CDR1 reads LGHNA; CDR2 reads YSLEER. This CDR3 comprises 14 residues. J was trimmed by 3 bases and V by 5 bases; bases with no gene match: 7. CDR3 loop: CASSTRQGSYEQYF. CDR3 bases: TGCGCCAGCAGCACAAGACAGGGTAGCTACGAGCAGTACTTC.

The V gene is TRBV5-8, the J gene TRBJ1-2, with 8 bases fitting TRBD1. Germline trimming cut 4 bases from V and 4 bases from J; bases unmatched to any gene: 6. The V gene's germline CDR1 is SGHTS and CDR2 YDEGEE. The CDR3 is 14 residues long. CDR3 amino acids: CASSIGQGPYGYTF. Here the CDR3 DNA reads TGTGCCAGCAGCATCGGACAGGGCCCCTATGGCTACACCTTC. The variable domain in full, completed from reference TRBV5-8 and TRBJ1-2, reads EAGVTQSPTHLIKTRGQQATLRCSPISGHTSVYWYQQALGLGLQFLLWYDEGEERNRGNFPPRFSGRQFPNYSSELNVNALELEDSALYLCASSIGQGPYGYTFGSGTRLTVV.

This clone was recorded a few times. The rearrangement joins TRBV2 to TRBJ2-7; a possible D gene is TRBD1 (6 bases). Germline CDR1 SNHLY, CDR2 FYNNEI. CDR3 length: 15 residues. The V end was cut by 4 bases, the J end by 6 bases, with 19 bases between. As DNA, the CDR3 is TGTGCCAGCAGTGGACAGGCAAGTCAATCGGGCGAGCAGTACTTC. Amino acid sequence: CASSGQASQSGEQYF.

The V gene is TRBV7-9, the J gene TRBJ2-7, with 7 bases lining up with TRBD1. The CDR3 is made up of 16 amino acids. The trim removed 1 base at V and 1 base at J, leaving 7 bases unmatched. Germline V gene lookup returns CDR1 SEHNR and CDR2 FQNEAQ (reference sequence). The CDR3 sequence: CASSLVGQASSYEQYF. Here the CDR3 DNA reads TGTGCCAGCAGCTTAGTCGGACAGGCCTCTTCCTACGAGCAGTACTTC.

This rearrangement joins TRBV7-6 to TRBJ2-5; 8 nucleotides agree with TRBD2. From germline, CDR1 is SGHVS and CDR2 FNYEAQ. CDR3 length: 15 amino acids. J lost 5 bases, V lost 6 bases, and 11 bases had no gene match. The DNA of the CDR3 is TGTGCCAGCAGTCCCATAGCGGGGAGTCGGGAGACCCAGTACTTC. Encoded protein: CASSPIAGSRETQYF.

V and J are TRBV9 and TRBJ2-3, with 7 bases matching TRBD1. CDR1 is SGDLS and CDR2 is YYNGEE in the germline V gene. V was clipped by 2 bases and J by 4 bases; unmatched bases: 1. The CDR3 has 13 residues. This CDR3 is CASSVTGADTQYF. The CDR3 DNA reads as TGTGCCAGCAGCGTTACAGGGGCAGATACGCAGTATTTT. Drawing the rest from reference TRBV9 and TRBJ2-3, the complete variable domain is DSGVTQTPKHLITATGQRVTLRCSPRSGDLSVYWYQQSLDQGLQFLIQYYNGEERAKGNILERFSAQQFPDLHSELNLSSLELGDSALYFCASSVTGADTQYFGPGTRLTVL.

The rearrangement uses TRBV4-2 and TRBJ1-3; maybe TRBD1 (6 bases). In germline, CDR1 is LGHNA, CDR2 YNFKEQ. The V end lost 2 bases, the J end lost 3 bases, and 17 bases lay between the germline ends. The CDR3 covers 17 residues. CDR3 in amino acids: CASSQIDGTNYGNTIYF. The CDR3 nucleotides read TGTGCCAGCAGCCAAATTGACGGGACAAACTATGGAAACACCATATATTTT.

V is TRBV16 and J is TRBJ1-6; D unresolved. Germline V gene lookup returns CDR1 KGHSY and CDR2 FQNENV. Trimming pared 0 bases from V and 7 bases from J, leaving 7 bases between. The CDR3 totals 14 residues. This CDR3 is CASSQSNRNSPLHF. The CDR3 bases are TGTGCCAGCAGCCAATCTAACCGGAATTCACCCCTCCACTTT.

The J gene is TRBJ1-5, the V gene TRBV27; TRBD1 might be the D (6 bases). V was cut by 3 bases and J by 6 bases, with 15 bases left in between. The germline gives CDR1 MNHEY, CDR2 SMNVEV (reference sequence). This CDR3 contains 15 residues. This chain's CDR3 is CASSLAGGGSQPQHF. The CDR3 DNA reads as TGTGCCAGCAGTTTGGCGGGTGGGGGCAGTCAGCCCCAGCATTTT.

The chain couples TRBV7-2 to TRBJ2-3; 9 bases map to TRBD1. This CDR3 spans 15 amino acids. Germline V gene lookup returns CDR1 SGHTA and CDR2 FQGNSA. J lost 2 bases, V lost 5 bases, and 5 bases had no gene match. CDR3 coding DNA: TGTGCCAGCAGCGCGGACAGGGGAGACACAGATACGCAGTATTTT. Protein: CASSADRGDTDTQYF.

The chain has TRBV15 and TRBJ2-4; no definite D call. Trimming removed 5 bases from V and 10 bases from J, with 21 bases in between. This CDR3 contains 15 residues. Germline CDR1 LNHNV, CDR2 YYDKDF (reference sequence). CDR3 loop: CATSGPFVLGEIQYF. CDR3 sequence (DNA): TGTGCCACCAGCGGCCCATTTGTTTTAGGAGAGATTCAGTACTTC.

The chain combines TRBV7-3 with TRBJ2-2; D is possibly TRBD2 (6 bases). V lost 1 base and J lost 7, with 16 bases in between. This CDR3 spans 16 amino acids. Per germline, CDR1 SGHTA and CDR2 FQGTGA. CDR3 sequence: CASSLMSGEAGGELFF. The DNA of the CDR3 is TGTGCCAGCAGCTTAATGTCGGGGGAAGCGGGCGGGGAGCTGTTTTTT.

V and J are TRBV7-2 and TRBJ1-2; 8 bases are a match to TRBD1. With V trimmed by 3 bases and J by 7 bases, 7 bases remained unmatched. This CDR3 is 14 amino acids long. Per germline, CDR1 SGHTA and CDR2 FQGNSA. The DNA of the CDR3 is TGTGCCAGCAGCTTTCCCCAGGGGGCACCTGGCTACACCTTC. This codes for CASSFPQGAPGYTF.

CDR3 sequence (DNA): TGTGCCAGCAGTTTACCCCACACGGGGGACAATCAGCCCCAGCATTTT. Protein product: CASSLPHTGDNQPQHF. This chain joins TRBV6-6 and TRBJ1-5; D may be TRBD1 (5 bases). Germline CDR1 is MNHNY and CDR2 is SVGAGI (reference sequence). V was cut by 4 bases and J by 3 bases, with 16 bases left in between. The CDR3 loop spans 16 amino acids.

The gene calls are TRBV6-5 and TRBJ1-1; D perhaps matches TRBD1 (6 bases). The germline V gene has CDR1 MNHEY and CDR2 SVGAGI. The CDR3 spans 14 residues. Trimming removed 6 bases from V and 4 bases from J, with 15 bases in between. Written as DNA, the CDR3 is TGTGCCAGCAGCAAACGACAGGCCCCCACTGAAGCTTTCTTT. This encodes CASSKRQAPTEAFF.